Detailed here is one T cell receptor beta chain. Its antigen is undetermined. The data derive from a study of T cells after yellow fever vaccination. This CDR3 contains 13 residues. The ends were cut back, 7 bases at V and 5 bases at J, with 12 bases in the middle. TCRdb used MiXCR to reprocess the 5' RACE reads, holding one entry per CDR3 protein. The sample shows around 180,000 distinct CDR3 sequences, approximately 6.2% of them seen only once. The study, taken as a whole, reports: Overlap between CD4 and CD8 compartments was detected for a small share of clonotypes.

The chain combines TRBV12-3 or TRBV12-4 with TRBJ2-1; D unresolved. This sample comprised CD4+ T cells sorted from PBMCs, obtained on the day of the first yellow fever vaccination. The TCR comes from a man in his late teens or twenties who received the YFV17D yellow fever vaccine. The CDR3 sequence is CASISSNDNEQFF. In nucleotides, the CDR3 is TGTGCCAGCATTAGCAGTAATGACAATGAGCAGTTCTTC.